Listed here are 21 T cell receptor beta chains from one sample, sequenced in a study of early T cells in non-severe SARS-CoV-2 infection. TCRdb reprocessed the 5' RACE reads via MiXCR and lists one record per CDR3 protein. This sample has about 33,000 distinct CDR3 sequences; less than 6% occur once, and the top ten carry over 10%. The source material was whole blood. The receptor set was obtained from an adult who was a healthcare worker with PCR-confirmed SARS-CoV-2 infection or an uninfected control (not recorded which).

This clonotype occurred many times. This sequence joins TRBV9 and TRBJ2-5; D is perhaps TRBD1 (6 bases). Germline CDR1 and CDR2: SGDLS and YYNGEE. V gave up 0 bases and J gave up 5 bases, with 11 bases separating them. This CDR3 contains 14 residues. CDR3 in DNA: TGTGCCAGCAGCGTAGTTGGGGGCTTGGAGACCCAGTACTTC. This codes for CASSVVGGLETQYF.

Points on this clonotype: A much larger clonotype is one base distant, so this may be a read error. The chain joins TRBV12-3 or TRBV12-4 to TRBJ2-7, with D unresolved. This CDR3 contains 15 residues. The chain's CDR3 is CACSLVAGSSYEQYF. DNA for the CDR3: TGTGCCTGCAGTTTAGTCGCTGGCAGCTCCTACGAGCAGTACTTC.

This clonotype has a count of ten or more. The V gene is TRBV29-1, the J gene TRBJ2-5, with a weak D call TRBD2 (6 bases). V was clipped by 5 bases and J by 3 bases, with 10 bases between them. The CDR3 is 12 residues long. CDR1 SQVTM and CDR2 ANQGSEA come from the germline V gene. The CDR3 DNA follows: TGCAGCGTTTCCACGGGAGAAGAGACCCAGTACTTC. It translates to CSVSTGEETQYF.

The table lists this clonotype with many counts. The genes are TRBV24-1 and TRBJ1-5, with TRBD1 identical over 12 bases. Germline CDR1 is KGHDR and CDR2 is SFDVKD. V was pared by 4 bases and J by 6 bases, with 0 bases of the junction left unmatched. This CDR3 region has 14 residues. The CDR3 reads CATSEGQGAQPQHF. Here the CDR3 DNA reads TGTGCCACCAGTGAGGGACAGGGGGCTCAGCCCCAGCATTTT.

Many counts were recorded for this clonotype. The rearrangement links TRBV29-1 to TRBJ2-1, with 12 nucleotides matching TRBD2. Germline CDR1 reads SQVTM; CDR2 reads ANQGSEA. CDR3 length: 15 amino acids. The trim removed 3 bases at V and 4 bases at J, leaving 4 bases unmatched. In nucleotides, the CDR3 is TGCAGCGTTGATTTTGGACTAGCGGGGTACAATGAGCAGTTCTTC. This translates into CSVDFGLAGYNEQFF.

By sample fraction, this clonotype is medium-sized. The CDR3 here is CRAGTPGGNEQFF. The DNA of the CDR3 is TGCAGAGCGGGGACTCCCGGGGGCAATGAGCAGTTCTTC. The chain has TRBV20-1 and TRBJ2-1; 7 nucleotides match TRBD2. Looked up from germline, CDR1 is DFQATT and CDR2 is SNEGSKA (reference sequence). The CDR3 extends over 13 amino acids.

In this sample, this clonotype turned up a few times. The J gene is TRBJ1-1, the V gene TRBV30; possibly TRBD1 for D (6 bases). V gave up 7 bases and J gave up 5 bases, with 23 bases separating them. The CDR3 runs to 15 residues. Germline V gene lookup returns CDR1 GTSNPN and CDR2 SVGIG (reference sequence). The CDR3 loop is CAFSGGGLRWTEAFF. Written as DNA, the CDR3 is TGTGCCTTCTCAGGAGGGGGGCTGAGATGGACTGAAGCTTTCTTT.

About this clonotype: A read error may explain this, as a much larger clone is one base away. The chain couples TRBV12-3 or TRBV12-4 to TRBJ2-3; D is undetermined. The CDR3 extends over 14 amino acids. CDR3 DNA sequence: TGTACCAGCAGTTTAAGCAGCCACACAGATACGCAGTATTTT. As protein: CTSSLSSHTDTQYF.

This clonotype was seen repeatedly, ten times or more. The chain combines TRBV20-1 with TRBJ2-3; D is possibly TRBD2 (5 bases). V gave up 6 bases and J gave up 1 base, with 14 bases separating them. This CDR3 comprises 14 residues. The germline gives CDR1 DFQATT, CDR2 SNEGSKA (reference sequence). The CDR3 region has the DNA TGCAGTGCAGCCCCGACTATACGCACAGATACGCAGTATTTT. This gives the protein CSAAPTIRTDTQYF.

The chain joins TRBV29-1 to TRBJ2-5; 7 bases agree with TRBD2. The CDR3 covers 11 residues. Germline assignment: CDR1 SQVTM and CDR2 ANQGSEA. Trimming cost V 3 bases and J 5 bases; bases outside gene matches: 0. The CDR3 DNA follows: TGCAGCGTTGATAGCGGGGAGACCCAGTACTTC. Translation gives CSVDSGETQYF. Full variable domain (remainder filled in from reference TRBV29-1 and TRBJ2-5): SAVISQKPSRDICQRGTSLTIQCQVDSQVTMMFWYRQQPGQSLTLIATANQGSEATYESGFVIDKFPISRPNLTFSTLTVSNMSPEDSSIYLCSVDSGETQYFGPGTRLLVL.

This clonotype was seen more than once but under ten times. V is TRBV6-2 or TRBV6-3 and J is TRBJ1-2, with a tentative D call TRBD1 (6 bases). The CDR3 totals 15 residues. The V end lost 5 bases, the J end lost 0 bases, and 13 bases lay between the germline ends. The germline CDR1 and CDR2 sequences are MNHEY and SVGEGT. The chain's CDR3 is CASSPEGGTNYGYTF. In nucleotides, the CDR3 is TGTGCCAGCAGTCCGGAAGGGGGGACTAACTATGGCTACACCTTC.

This clonotype has ten or more counts. The chain combines TRBV5-1 with TRBJ2-7, with 7 bases that match TRBD1. Germline V gene lookup returns CDR1 SGHRS and CDR2 YFSETQ. CDR3 length: 13 residues. J gave up 3 bases and V 3 bases, and 3 bases lay outside the gene matches. This CDR3 reads CASSSGTVYEQYF. The CDR3 nucleotides are TGCGCCAGCAGCTCCGGGACAGTCTACGAGCAGTACTTC.

CDR3 nucleotides: TGTGCCAGCAGTTTAAGGCAGGGGGTGATAGTTTATGAGCAGTTCTTC. It yields the protein CASSLRQGVIVYEQFF. The chain links TRBV12-3 or TRBV12-4 to TRBJ2-1; 7 positions agree with TRBD1. The ends lost 2 bases at V and 8 bases at J; junction bases unmatched: 12. This CDR3 comprises 16 residues.

The rearrangement uses TRBV7-8 and TRBJ2-3; D is tentatively TRBD1 or TRBD2 (5 bases each). Trimming cost V 0 bases and J 5 bases, with 6 bases left between them. Per the germline V gene, CDR1 is SGHVS and CDR2 is FQNEAQ. The CDR3 runs to 13 residues. This CDR3 reads CASSLAGGDTQYF. The CDR3 DNA sequence: TGTGCCAGCAGCTTAGCTGGGGGAGATACGCAGTATTTT. Filled out from reference TRBV7-8 and TRBJ2-3, the complete variable domain reads GAGVSQSPRYKVAKRGQDVALRCDPISGHVSLFWYQQALGQGPEFLTYFQNEAQLDKSGLPSDRFFAERPEGSVSTLKIQRTQQEDSAVYLCASSLAGGDTQYFGPGTRLTVL.

This clonotype was counted at least ten times. The V gene is TRBV30, the J gene TRBJ2-1; D may be TRBD2 (6 bases). CDR3 length: 11 amino acids. V lost 7 bases and J lost 4, with 8 bases in between. Germline CDR1 and CDR2: GTSNPN and SVGIG (reference sequence). CDR3 bases: TGTGCCTTTGGGGGGTACAATGAGCAGTTCTTC. Amino acid sequence: CAFGGYNEQFF.

This clonotype showed up many times. CDR3 region: CSIDLVGETQYF. The CDR3 DNA reads as TGCAGCATTGACCTAGTAGGGGAGACCCAGTACTTC. The chain combines TRBV20-1 with TRBJ2-5; D gene uncertain. The CDR3 totals 12 residues. Germline CDR1 DFQATT, CDR2 SNEGSKA (reference sequence).

Ten or more counts support this clonotype. The chain uses TRBV15 and TRBJ1-1; D is undetermined. CDR3 size: 13 residues. CDR1 and CDR2 from the germline V gene are LNHNV and YYDKDF (reference sequence). V was clipped by 0 bases and J by 1 base, with 3 bases between them. This chain's CDR3 is CATSREGNTEAFF. CDR3 bases: TGTGCCACCAGCAGAGAGGGGAACACTGAAGCTTTCTTT.

This clonotype was counted ten times or more. The chain carries TRBV5-6 and TRBJ2-2; D unresolved. CDR3 size: 17 residues. Germline-derived CDR1 and CDR2 are SGHDT and YYEEEE. The V end was cut by 3 bases, the J end by 0 bases, with 15 bases between. The CDR3 spells CASSWARVVANTGELFF. CDR3 DNA: TGTGCCAGCAGCTGGGCCCGGGTCGTCGCGAACACCGGGGAGCTGTTTTTT.

Many counts were recorded for this clonotype. The chain combines TRBV7-2 with TRBJ2-1; D call uncertain. This CDR3 has 16 amino acids. Trimming removed 1 base from V and 3 bases from J, with 13 bases in between. Germline lookup yields CDR1 SGHTA and CDR2 FQGNSA. The CDR3 sequence is CASSLGLTLSYNEQFF. CDR3 coding DNA: TGTGCCAGCAGCTTAGGGCTAACCCTTAGCTACAATGAGCAGTTCTTC.

This clonotype was detected ten times or more. The chain carries TRBV28 and TRBJ1-2; no clear D. Germline V lookup: CDR1 MDHEN, CDR2 SYDVKM. V was shortened by 5 bases and J by 2 bases, with 12 bases between the two germline ends. The CDR3 covers 14 residues. The CDR3 protein is CASSAPQRNYGYTF. As DNA, the CDR3 is TGTGCCAGCAGTGCGCCCCAAAGGAACTATGGCTACACCTTC.

Ten or more counts support this clonotype. The chain joins TRBV6-2 or TRBV6-3 to TRBJ2-7, with D perhaps being TRBD1 or TRBD2 (6 bases each). The CDR3 contains 15 residues. CDR1 and CDR2 from the germline V gene are MNHEY and SVGEGT. Trimming shortened V by 5 bases and J by 0 bases, and 14 bases separated the two germline ends. This chain's CDR3 is CASSLQGTSSYEQYF. The CDR3 nucleotides are TGTGCCAGCAGTCTCCAGGGGACTTCCTCCTACGAGCAGTACTTC.